Listed below are T cell receptor beta chains from one sample, sequenced in a study of T cells in Graves' hyperthyroidism and ophthalmopathy. MiXCR, run by TCRdb on the multiplex PCR reads, gives a single entry per CDR3 protein. The sample holds under 350,000 distinct CDR3 sequences, 21% seen once. The specimen was blood. The receptors originated from a woman aged 50 to 65 with Graves' hyperthyroidism. Each CDR3 is given with its conserved first and last residue. A D gene is named only where the DNA matches it firmly. Rows may omit the clone size; those that give it use once, few, many or a size class.

CDR3: CATSGFRDKQETQYF
DNA: TGTGCCACCAGTGGATTCCGGGACAAGCAAGAGACCCAGTACTTC
J: TRBJ2-5
size: NA
D: NA
V: TRBV24-1

CDR3: CSARDLISNQPQHF
DNA: TGCAGTGCTAGAGATTTAATTAGCAATCAGCCCCAGCATTTT
J: TRBJ1-5
size: many
D: NA
V: TRBV20-1

CDR3: CSAAGTVNTGELFF
DNA: TGCAGTGCGGCCGGGACAGTTAACACCGGGGAGCTGTTTTTT
J: TRBJ2-2
size: NA
D: TRBD1
V: TRBV20-1

CDR3: CASSSGRGNTGELFF
DNA: TGTGCCAGTAGTAGCGGGAGGGGGAACACCGGGGAGCTGTTTTTT
J: TRBJ2-2
size: NA
D: TRBD2
V: TRBV19

CDR3: CASSQAGAGGNTIYF
DNA: TGTGCCAGCAGCCAAGCGGGGGCGGGAGGAAACACCATATATTTT
J: TRBJ1-3
size: NA
D: NA
V: TRBV3-1

CDR3: CAWRKGGGAFNEQFF
DNA: TGTGCCTGGAGGAAAGGCGGGGGGGCGTTCAATGAGCAGTTCTTC
J: TRBJ2-1
size: many
D: TRBD2
V: TRBV30

CDR3: CASSSGTTIYF
DNA: TGTGCCAGCAGTTCCGGGACTACCATATATTTT
J: TRBJ1-3
size: many
D: NA
V: TRBV12-3/TRBV12-4

CDR3: CASNQPGQGVGGYTF
DNA: TGTGCCAGCAACCAACCGGGACAGGGGGTTGGTGGCTACACCTTC
J: TRBJ1-2
size: many
D: TRBD1
V: TRBV2

CDR3: CASSRGTAETQYF
DNA: TGTGCCAGCAGCAGAGGGACTGCGGAGACCCAGTACTTC
J: TRBJ2-5
size: many
D: NA
V: TRBV14

CDR3: CSAMGFQETQYF
DNA: TGCAGTGCTATGGGGTTCCAAGAGACCCAGTACTTC
J: TRBJ2-5
size: NA
D: NA
V: TRBV20-1

CDR3: CASSPDRVANYGYTF
DNA: TGTGCCAGCAGTCCCGACAGGGTCGCTAACTATGGCTACACCTTC
J: TRBJ1-2
size: many
D: TRBD1
V: TRBV28

CDR3: CASSQGGRGNQPQHF
DNA: TGTGCCAGCAGCCAGGGGGGCAGGGGCAATCAGCCCCAGCATTTT
J: TRBJ1-5
size: few
D: TRBD1
V: TRBV9

CDR3: CASSLGVLAGGQFF
DNA: TGTGCCAGCAGCTTAGGAGTTTTAGCGGGAGGGCAGTTCTTC
J: TRBJ2-1
size: NA
D: TRBD2
V: TRBV11-1

CDR3: CASSLVGGLLDTQYF
DNA: TGTGCCAGCAGCTTAGTTGGGGGGCTTCTGGATACGCAGTATTTT
J: TRBJ2-3
size: many
D: NA
V: TRBV11-2

CDR3: CSARVWKRGYNEQFF
DNA: TGCAGTGCTAGAGTTTGGAAGCGGGGGTACAATGAGCAGTTCTTC
J: TRBJ2-1
size: many
D: TRBD2
V: TRBV20-1

CDR3: CASSLMGLAGGATDTQYF
DNA: TGTGCCAGCAGCTTAATGGGACTAGCGGGAGGGGCGACAGATACGCAGTATTTT
J: TRBJ2-3
size: few
D: TRBD2
V: TRBV7-3

CDR3: CASSVGEARAIQYF
DNA: TGTGCCAGCAGCGTAGGAGAGGCGCGGGCCATTCAGTACTTC
J: TRBJ2-4
size: NA
D: NA
V: TRBV9

CDR3: CSARDTGTGLTYEQYF
DNA: TGCAGTGCTAGGGACACCGGGACAGGTCTAACCTACGAGCAGTACTTC
J: TRBJ2-7
size: once
D: TRBD1
V: TRBV20-1

CDR3: CASSFVLLHSYTDTQYF
DNA: TGTGCCAGCAGTTTTGTCTTACTCCACTCTTACACAGATACGCAGTATTTT
J: TRBJ2-3
size: NA
D: NA
V: TRBV12-3/TRBV12-4

CDR3: CASTPAGRVNQPQYF
DNA: TGTGCCAGCACCCCTGCCGGAAGGGTCAATCAGCCCCAGTATTTT
J: TRBJ2-3
size: NA
D: NA
V: TRBV28

CDR3: CASSPGYSGSSYEQYF
DNA: TGTGCCAGCAGTCCTGGGTATAGCGGGAGTTCCTACGAGCAGTACTTC
J: TRBJ2-7
size: NA
D: TRBD2
V: TRBV6-2/TRBV6-3

CDR3: CASSLGEYYGYTF
DNA: TGCGCCAGCAGCTTGGGCGAGTACTATGGCTACACCTTC
J: TRBJ1-2
size: many
D: NA
V: TRBV5-1

CDR3: CASSKQGSNQPQHF
DNA: TGTGCCAGCAGTAAACAGGGCAGCAATCAGCCCCAGCATTTT
J: TRBJ1-5
size: NA
D: NA
V: TRBV28

CDR3: CASSPQLVGAKINYGYTF
DNA: TGCGCCAGCAGCCCCCAGTTGGTAGGGGCCAAGATTAACTATGGCTACACCTTC
J: TRBJ1-2
size: once
D: NA
V: TRBV4-1

CDR3: CASSEFVSRGNNEQFF
DNA: TGTGCCAGCAGTGAGTTCGTCTCCCGCGGAAACAATGAGCAGTTCTTC
J: TRBJ2-1
size: NA
D: NA
V: TRBV2

CDR3: CSAVRQVSTDTQYF
DNA: TGCAGCGCTGTGCGGCAGGTTAGCACAGATACGCAGTATTTT
J: TRBJ2-3
size: few
D: NA
V: TRBV29-1

CDR3: CSVEGEAHYNEQFF
DNA: TGCAGCGTTGAAGGGGAGGCCCACTACAATGAGCAGTTCTTC
J: TRBJ2-1
size: NA
D: NA
V: TRBV29-1

CDR3: CSASRAGRDTDTQYF
DNA: TGCAGTGCTAGCCGAGCGGGGAGGGACACAGATACGCAGTATTTT
J: TRBJ2-3
size: many
D: TRBD2
V: TRBV20-1

CDR3: CASSSNRESYEQYF
DNA: TGCGCCAGCAGCTCGAACAGGGAATCCTACGAGCAGTACTTC
J: TRBJ2-7
size: NA
D: NA
V: TRBV5-1

CDR3: CASRLTGGSYNSPLHF
DNA: TGTGCCAGCAGGTTGACAGGGGGCTCCTATAATTCACCCCTCCACTTT
J: TRBJ1-6
size: NA
D: TRBD1
V: TRBV28

CDR3: CVSSLTGYYGYTF
DNA: TGTGTCAGCAGCCTGACAGGGTACTATGGCTACACCTTC
J: TRBJ1-2
size: NA
D: TRBD1
V: TRBV28

CDR3: CASSPRTGGKYF
DNA: TGTGCCAGCTCACCGCGGACAGGTGGAAAGTATTTT
J: TRBJ2-3
size: few
D: TRBD1
V: TRBV18

CDR3: CASSLSLLAGLDTQYF
DNA: TGTGCCAGCAGCTTATCCCTCCTAGCGGGGCTGGATACGCAGTATTTT
J: TRBJ2-3
size: NA
D: TRBD2
V: TRBV7-2

CDR3: CAISENSQYGYTF
DNA: TGTGCCATCAGTGAGAACAGTCAATATGGCTACACCTTC
J: TRBJ1-2
size: many
D: NA
V: TRBV10-3

CDR3: CASSLVGSGGGRRTDTQYF
DNA: TGTGCCAGCAGTTTAGTCGGTAGCGGGGGGGGACGTAGGACAGATACGCAGTATTTT
J: TRBJ2-3
size: many
D: TRBD2
V: TRBV12-3/TRBV12-4

CDR3: CASSEWVGGPSMDTQYF
DNA: TGTGCCAGCAGTGAATGGGTTGGAGGGCCCAGCATGGATACGCAGTATTTT
J: TRBJ2-3
size: NA
D: NA
V: TRBV6-1